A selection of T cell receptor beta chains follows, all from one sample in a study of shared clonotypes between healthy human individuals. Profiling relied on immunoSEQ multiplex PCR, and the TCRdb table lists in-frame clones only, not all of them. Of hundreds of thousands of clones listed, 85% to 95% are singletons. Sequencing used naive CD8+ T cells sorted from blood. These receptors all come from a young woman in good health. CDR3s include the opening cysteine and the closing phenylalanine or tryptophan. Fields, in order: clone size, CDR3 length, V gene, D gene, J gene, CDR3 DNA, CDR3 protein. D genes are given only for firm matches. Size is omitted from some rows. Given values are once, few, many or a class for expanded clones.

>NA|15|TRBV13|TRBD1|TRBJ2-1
TGTGCCAGCAGCCTCGGGACAGGGACCCTCAATGAGCAGTTCTTC
CASSLGTGTLNEQFF
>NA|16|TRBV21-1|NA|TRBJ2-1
TGTGCCAGCAGTCCCCTCGGGGGACAGGGGGAACATGAGCAGTTCTTC
CASSPLGGQGEHEQFF
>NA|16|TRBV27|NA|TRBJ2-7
TGTGCCAGCAGTTTATTATCGTCCGGGAGATTCTACGAGCAGTACTTC
CASSLLSSGRFYEQYF
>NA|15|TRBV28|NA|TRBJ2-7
TGTGCCAGCAGTGCCGCCCGGGACACCAGGTACGAGCAGTACTTC
CASSAARDTRYEQYF
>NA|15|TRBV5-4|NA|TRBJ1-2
TGTGCCAGCAGCTTCCGGGACGGCGTAATGGATGGCTACACCTTC
CASSFRDGVMDGYTF
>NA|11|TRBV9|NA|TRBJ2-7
TGTGCCAGCAGCTCTACCTCCGAGCAGTACTTC
CASSSTSEQYF
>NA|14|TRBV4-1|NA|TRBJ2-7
TGCGCCAGCAGCCAAGCCGCCAGGGCCTACGAGCAGTACTTC
CASSQAARAYEQYF
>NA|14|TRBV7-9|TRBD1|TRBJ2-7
TGTGCCAGCAGCTCGGACAGGGTCATCCACGAGCAGTACTTC
CASSSDRVIHEQYF
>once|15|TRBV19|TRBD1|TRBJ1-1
TGTGCCAGTAGTCCGCCGGACAGGGTCGGGACTGAAGCTTTCTTT
CASSPPDRVGTEAFF
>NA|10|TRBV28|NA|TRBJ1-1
TGTGCCAGCAGGAACACTGAAGCTTTCTTT
CASRNTEAFF
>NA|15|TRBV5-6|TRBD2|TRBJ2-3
TGTGCCAGCAGTCCGGGACTAGCGGGAGCAGATACGCAGTATTTT
CASSPGLAGADTQYF
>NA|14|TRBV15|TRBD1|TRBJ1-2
TGTGCCACCAGCAGCTGGACAGGATTCTATGGCTACACCTTC
CATSSWTGFYGYTF
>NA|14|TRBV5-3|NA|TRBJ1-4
TGTGCCAGCAGCTATAGGGCTCCTAATGAAAAACTGTTTTTT
CASSYRAPNEKLFF
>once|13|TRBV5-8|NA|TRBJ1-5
TGTGCCAGCAGCGCCTATTGGAATCAGCCCCAGCATTTT
CASSAYWNQPQHF
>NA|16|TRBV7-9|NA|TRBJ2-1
TGTGCCAGCAGTTATTCAGGCGGGCCCTCCTACAATGAGCAGTTCTTC
CASSYSGGPSYNEQFF
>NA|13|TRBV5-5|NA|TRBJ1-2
TGTGCCAGCAGCTTGATCCTGTACTATGGCTACACCTTC
CASSLILYYGYTF
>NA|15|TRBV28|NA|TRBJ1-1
TGTGCCAGCAGTTTACCTAGACACGGGAACACTGAAGCTTTCTTT
CASSLPRHGNTEAFF
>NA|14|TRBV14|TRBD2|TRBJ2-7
TGTGCCAGCAGCCCGACTAGCGGGGCCTACGAGCAGTACTTC
CASSPTSGAYEQYF
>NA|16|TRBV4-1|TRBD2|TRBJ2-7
TGCGCCAGCAGCCAAGATACTAGCGGGGTTGGGTACGAGCAGTACTTC
CASSQDTSGVGYEQYF
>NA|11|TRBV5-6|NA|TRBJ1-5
TGTGCCAGCAGCTATAATCAGCCCCAGCATTTT
CASSYNQPQHF
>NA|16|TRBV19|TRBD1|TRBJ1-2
TGTGCCAGTAGTACTACCGGAGAGGGGGCAAGGTATGGCTACACCTTC
CASSTTGEGARYGYTF
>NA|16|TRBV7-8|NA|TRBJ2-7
TGTGCCAGCAGCTTAGGACAGGCTGCTACCTCCTACGAGCAGTACTTC
CASSLGQAATSYEQYF
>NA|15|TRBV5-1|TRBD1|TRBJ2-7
TGCGCCAGCAGCTTGGACGGGACAGGGGTCCACGAGCAGTACTTC
CASSLDGTGVHEQYF
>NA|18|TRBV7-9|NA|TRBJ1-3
TGTGCCAGCAGCGCGCCGACCCGCCAGGGAATCTCTGGAAACACCATATATTTT
CASSAPTRQGISGNTIYF
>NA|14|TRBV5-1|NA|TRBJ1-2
TGCGCCAGCAGCTTTGACCGGGAGGCTGGTGGCTACACCTTC
CASSFDREAGGYTF
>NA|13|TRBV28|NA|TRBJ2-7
TGTGCCAGCAGTTGGGTCCGTAGTCTGGAGCAGTACTTC
CASSWVRSLEQYF
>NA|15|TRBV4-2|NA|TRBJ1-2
TGTGCCAGCAGCCAAGACCGCCGGGACCCCTATGGCTACACCTTC
CASSQDRRDPYGYTF
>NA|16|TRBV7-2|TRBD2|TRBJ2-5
TGTGCCAGCAGCCCGACTAGCCCTATGTTTCAAGAGACCCAGTACTTC
CASSPTSPMFQETQYF
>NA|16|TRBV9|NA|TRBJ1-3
TGTGCCAGCAGCGTAGCTACCGGGGGATCTGGAAACACCATATATTTT
CASSVATGGSGNTIYF
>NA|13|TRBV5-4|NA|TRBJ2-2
TGTGCCAGCAGCTTTCGGGGAGCCGGGGAGCTGTTTTTT
CASSFRGAGELFF
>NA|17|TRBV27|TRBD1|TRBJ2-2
TGTGCCAGCAGCCCAACCCCCGGGACAGCGAACACCGGGGAGCTGTTTTTT
CASSPTPGTANTGELFF
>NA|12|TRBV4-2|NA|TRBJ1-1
TGTGCCAGCAGCCAAGGAAACACTGAAGCTTTCTTT
CASSQGNTEAFF
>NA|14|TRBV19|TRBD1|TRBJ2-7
TGTGCCAGTAGTTGGACAGGGGACTCCTACGAGCAGTACTTC
CASSWTGDSYEQYF
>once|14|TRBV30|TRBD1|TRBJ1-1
TGTGCCTGGAGTTCGGGACAGGGGATCACTGAAGCTTTCTTT
CAWSSGQGITEAFF
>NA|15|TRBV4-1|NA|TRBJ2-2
TGCGCCAGCAGCCTTTCAAGAGGCGGGGTGCGGGAGCTGTTTTTT
CASSLSRGGVRELFF
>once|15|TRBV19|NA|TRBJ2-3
TGTGCCAGTAGTATAGTTCCCGGGAACACAGATACGCAGTATTTT
CASSIVPGNTDTQYF
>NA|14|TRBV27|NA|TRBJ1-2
TGTGCCAGCAGTTTTGCGGGGGCTCTCGATGGCTACACCTTC
CASSFAGALDGYTF
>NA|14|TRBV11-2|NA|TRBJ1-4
TGTGCCAGCAGCTACGGGGGCAGGAGTGAAAAACTGTTTTTT
CASSYGGRSEKLFF
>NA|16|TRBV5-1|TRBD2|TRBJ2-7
TGCGCCAGCAGCTTGCTAAGTAGCGGGGGAACCTACGAGCAGTACTTC
CASSLLSSGGTYEQYF
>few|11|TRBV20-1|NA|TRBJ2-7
TGCAGTGCTATGGACGGCTACGAGCAGTACTTC
CSAMDGYEQYF
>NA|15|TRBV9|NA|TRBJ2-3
TGTGCCAGCAGCGTAACCGGGGCTAGCACAGATACGCAGTATTTT
CASSVTGASTDTQYF
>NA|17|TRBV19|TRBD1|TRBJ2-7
TGTGCCAGTATCGACACGAGGGACAGCCAACAGGACTACGAGCAGTACTTC
CASIDTRDSQQDYEQYF
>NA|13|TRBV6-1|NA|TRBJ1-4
TGTGCCAGCAGTGAATCTGGGGGAGAAAAACTGTTTTTT
CASSESGGEKLFF
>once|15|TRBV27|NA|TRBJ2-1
TGTGCCAGCAGTTTATCTGGGACTCACTACAATGAGCAGTTCTTC
CASSLSGTHYNEQFF
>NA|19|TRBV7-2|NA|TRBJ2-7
TGTGCCAGCAGCTTCGGCCTAGTGCCTGGGTCGCTAGTCCCCTACGAGCAGTACTTC
CASSFGLVPGSLVPYEQYF
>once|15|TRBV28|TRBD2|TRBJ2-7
TGTGCCAGCAGGGAGACTAGCGGGTTAACCTACGAGCAGTACTTC
CASRETSGLTYEQYF
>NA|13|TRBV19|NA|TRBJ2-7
TGTGCCAGTAGTATGGGGGTTGGCTACGAGCAGTACTTC
CASSMGVGYEQYF